A selection of T cell receptor beta chains follows, all from one sample in a study of T cells in Graves' hyperthyroidism and ophthalmopathy. One entry per CDR3 protein results from TCRdb running MiXCR on the multiplex PCR reads. The sample shows 600,000 to 700,000 distinct CDR3 sequences, 40% to 55% of them seen only once. Sequenced material: peripheral blood or thyroid tissue (not recorded which). These receptors were obtained from an adult man with Graves' disease, either hyperthyroidism or ophthalmopathy (not recorded which). Both conserved end residues are part of each CDR3. Each record gives: V gene, J gene, D gene, clone size, CDR3 DNA, CDR3 protein. D genes are given only for firm matches. The listing skips clone size in some rows; elsewhere it reads once, few, many or a size class.

>TRBV7-6|TRBJ2-7|TRBD1|.
TGCGCCAGCAGCTTGGTACCGGGACAGGGCTACGAGCAGTACTTC
CASSLVPGQGYEQYF
>TRBV7-9|TRBJ2-5|.|.
TGTGCCAGCAGCTTAGGGAGGGAGAAGACCCAGTACTTC
CASSLGREKTQYF
>TRBV24-1|TRBJ2-5|TRBD2|.
TGTGCCACAGCAGCACCCGGCGGGAGTGAGACCCAGTACTTC
CATAAPGGSETQYF
>TRBV15|TRBJ1-6|.|.
TGTGCCACCAGCAGGCGACGGACTACACCAAATTCACCCCTCCACTTT
CATSRRRTTPNSPLHF
>TRBV20-1|TRBJ1-5|TRBD1|few
TGCAGTGCTGGGACAGCGTACAATCAGCCCCAGCATTTT
CSAGTAYNQPQHF
>TRBV20-1|TRBJ1-2|TRBD1|.
TGCAGTGCTAGAGAGCCACAGGGGGCCCGTTATGGCTACACCTTC
CSAREPQGARYGYTF
>TRBV19|TRBJ1-3|.|few
TGTGCCAGTAGTCTCCTGGGGGTTGGAAACACCATATATTTT
CASSLLGVGNTIYF
>TRBV2|TRBJ1-5|.|.
TGTGCCAGCAGTGGGGGACACCCGAGCACTGGCAAGCATTTT
CASSGGHPSTGKHF
>TRBV12-3/TRBV12-4|TRBJ1-4|.|.
TGTGCCAGCAGCCCCTATGGGGGTGAAAAACTGTTTTTT
CASSPYGGEKLFF
>TRBV7-6|TRBJ1-1|.|once
TGTGCCAGCAGCTTAATGGAGGCGAACACTGAAGCTTTCTTT
CASSLMEANTEAFF
>TRBV7-8|TRBJ1-1|.|many
TGTGCCAGCAGCTTAATAGCAGCTACGAACATGAACACTGAAGCTTTCTTT
CASSLIAATNMNTEAFF
>TRBV29-1|TRBJ1-1|.|few
TGCAGCTCCGACAGGACCAACACTGAAGCTTTCTTT
CSSDRTNTEAFF
>TRBV5-8|TRBJ2-5|TRBD1|.
TGTGCCAGCAGCCAAGACGTAGGGGGCGTTCAGCCCCAGTACTTC
CASSQDVGGVQPQYF
>TRBV13|TRBJ1-2|.|once
TGTGCCAGCAGCTTAGGTTTTTTGACAGATAACTATGGCTACACCTTC
CASSLGFLTDNYGYTF
>TRBV6-6|TRBJ2-7|TRBD2|.
TGTGCCAGCATTGGACTAGCGGGCTTTTGCTACGAGCAGTACTTC
CASIGLAGFCYEQYF
>TRBV6-6|TRBJ1-1|.|.
TGTGCCAGCAGTCCAGGAGCTTTCTTT
CASSPGAFF
>TRBV27|TRBJ1-2|.|.
TGTGCCAGCAGTTTATCGAAGAGGACGGGTGGCTACACCTTC
CASSLSKRTGGYTF
>TRBV5-6|TRBJ1-1|TRBD1|.
TGTGCCAGCAGCGGGACAGGGGAGAACACTGAAGCTTTCTTT
CASSGTGENTEAFF
>TRBV25-1|TRBJ2-7|.|.
TGTGCCAGCAGTGAGATGACAGGAGGCGACGAGCAGTACTTC
CASSEMTGGDEQYF
>TRBV7-9|TRBJ2-2|TRBD1|.
TGCGCCAGCAGCTTGGACGGGACAGGGGCGAACACCGGGGAGCTGTTTTTT
CASSLDGTGANTGELFF
>TRBV10-3|TRBJ2-7|.|once
TGTGCCATCAAGGGAGCAGGGGACTACGAGCAGTACTTC
CAIKGAGDYEQYF
>TRBV20-1|TRBJ1-5|.|many
TGCAGTGCTGGGAACAGGGCTCAGCCCCAGCATTTT
CSAGNRAQPQHF